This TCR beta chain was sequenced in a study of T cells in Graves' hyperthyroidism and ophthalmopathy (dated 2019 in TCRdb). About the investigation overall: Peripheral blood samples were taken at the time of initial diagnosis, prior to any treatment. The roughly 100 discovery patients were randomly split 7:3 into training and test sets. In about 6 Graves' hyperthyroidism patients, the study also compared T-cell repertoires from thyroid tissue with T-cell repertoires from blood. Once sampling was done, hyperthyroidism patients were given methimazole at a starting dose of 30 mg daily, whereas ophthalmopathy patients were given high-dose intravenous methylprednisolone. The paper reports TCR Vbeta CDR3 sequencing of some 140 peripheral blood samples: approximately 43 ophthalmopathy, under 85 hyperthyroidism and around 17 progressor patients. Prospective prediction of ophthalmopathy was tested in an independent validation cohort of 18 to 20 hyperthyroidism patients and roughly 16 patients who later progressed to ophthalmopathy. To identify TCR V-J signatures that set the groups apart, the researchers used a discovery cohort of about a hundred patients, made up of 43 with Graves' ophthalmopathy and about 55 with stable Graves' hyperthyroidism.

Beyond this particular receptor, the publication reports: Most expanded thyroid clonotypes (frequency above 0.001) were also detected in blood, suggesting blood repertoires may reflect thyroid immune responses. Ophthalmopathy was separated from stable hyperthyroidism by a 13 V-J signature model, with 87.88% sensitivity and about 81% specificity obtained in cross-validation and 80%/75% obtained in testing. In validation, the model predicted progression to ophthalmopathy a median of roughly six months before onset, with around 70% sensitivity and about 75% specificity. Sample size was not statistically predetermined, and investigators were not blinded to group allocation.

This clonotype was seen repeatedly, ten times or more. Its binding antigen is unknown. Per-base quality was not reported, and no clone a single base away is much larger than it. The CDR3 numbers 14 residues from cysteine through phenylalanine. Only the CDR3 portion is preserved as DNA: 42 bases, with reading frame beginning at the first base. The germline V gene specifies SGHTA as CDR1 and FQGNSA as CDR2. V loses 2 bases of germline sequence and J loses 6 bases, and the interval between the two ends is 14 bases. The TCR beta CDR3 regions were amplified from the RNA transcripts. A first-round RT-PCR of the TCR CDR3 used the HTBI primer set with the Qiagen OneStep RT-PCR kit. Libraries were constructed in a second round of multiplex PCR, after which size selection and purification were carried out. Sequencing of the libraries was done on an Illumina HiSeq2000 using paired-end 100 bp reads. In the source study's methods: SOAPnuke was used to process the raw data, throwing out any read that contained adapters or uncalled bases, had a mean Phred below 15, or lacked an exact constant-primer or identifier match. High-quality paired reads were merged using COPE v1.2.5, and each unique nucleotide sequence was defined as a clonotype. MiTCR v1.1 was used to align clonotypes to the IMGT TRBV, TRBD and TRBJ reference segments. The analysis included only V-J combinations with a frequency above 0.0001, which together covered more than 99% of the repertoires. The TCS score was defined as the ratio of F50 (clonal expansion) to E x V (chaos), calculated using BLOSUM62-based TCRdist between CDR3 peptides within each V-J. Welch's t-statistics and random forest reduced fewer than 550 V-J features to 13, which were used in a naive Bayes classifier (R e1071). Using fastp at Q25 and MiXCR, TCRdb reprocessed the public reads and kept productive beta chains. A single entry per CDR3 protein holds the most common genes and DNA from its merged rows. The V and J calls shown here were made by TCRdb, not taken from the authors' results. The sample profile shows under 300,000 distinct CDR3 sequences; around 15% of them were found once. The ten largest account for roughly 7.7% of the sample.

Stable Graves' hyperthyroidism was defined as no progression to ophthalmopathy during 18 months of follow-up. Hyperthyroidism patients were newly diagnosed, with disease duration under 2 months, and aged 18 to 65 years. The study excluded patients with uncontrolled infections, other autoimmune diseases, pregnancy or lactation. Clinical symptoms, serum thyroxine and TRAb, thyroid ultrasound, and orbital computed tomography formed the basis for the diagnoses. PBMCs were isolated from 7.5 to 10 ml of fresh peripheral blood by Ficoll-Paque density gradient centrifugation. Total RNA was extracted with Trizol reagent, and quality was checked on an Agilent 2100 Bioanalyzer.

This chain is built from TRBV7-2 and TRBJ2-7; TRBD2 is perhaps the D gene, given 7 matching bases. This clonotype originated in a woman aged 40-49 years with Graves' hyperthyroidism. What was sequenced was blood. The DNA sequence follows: TGTGCCAGCAGCTTACTCAACGGGGGGCTCGAGCAGTACTTC. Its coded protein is CASSLLNGGLEQYF.